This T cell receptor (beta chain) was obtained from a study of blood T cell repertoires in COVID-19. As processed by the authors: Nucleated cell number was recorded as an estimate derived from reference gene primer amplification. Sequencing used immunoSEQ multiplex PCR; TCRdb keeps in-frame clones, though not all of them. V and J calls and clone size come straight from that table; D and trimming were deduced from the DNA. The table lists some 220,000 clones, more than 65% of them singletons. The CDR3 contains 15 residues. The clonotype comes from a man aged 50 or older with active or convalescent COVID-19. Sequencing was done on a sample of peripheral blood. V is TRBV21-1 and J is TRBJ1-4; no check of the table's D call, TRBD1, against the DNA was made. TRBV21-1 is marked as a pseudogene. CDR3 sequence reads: CASSIWDIANEKLFF. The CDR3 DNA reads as TGTGCCAGCAGCATATGGGACATAGCTAATGAAAAACTGTTTTTT.